This T cell receptor (beta chain) was recorded in a study of long-term antiretroviral therapy in people with HIV. Germline values: CDR1 GTSNPN, CDR2 SVGIG (reference sequence). After removal of 5 bases from V and 3 bases from J, the junction contained 8 bases not matched to a gene. This CDR3 comprises 14 residues. There are a few counts of this clone. Its antigen is as yet unknown. Overall study results and limits: For ART adherence, viral resistance and therapy changes, no data were available.

Investigators performed immunoSEQ version v3.0 at survey level. TCRdb's table, derived via immunoSEQ multiplex PCR, lists solely in-frame clones and lacks some. The table lists 9,000 to 10,000 clones, roughly four fifths of them singletons, with approximately 15% in the top ten. This clonotype was sampled from a middle-aged man with HIV. Source: unsorted PBMCs, taken 0.7 years after starting antiretroviral therapy. The chain employs TRBV30 and TRBJ2-5; 8 positions agree with TRBD1. The CDR3 DNA follows: TGTGCCTGGGGCTACGGGACAGGCGAAGAGACCCAGTACTTC. It specifies CAWGYGTGEETQYF.